This is a list of T cell receptor beta chains from one sample in a study of blood T cell repertoires in COVID-19. TCRdb keeps only in-frame clones here, not all; method: immunoSEQ multiplex PCR. The table has about 160,000 clones, about 84% seen once. The sequenced sample consisted of PBMCs or T cells enriched from blood (not recorded which). All receptors derive from a woman aged 40 to 50 with acute COVID-19. The CDR3 runs from the conserved cysteine through the conserved F or W. D genes are given only for firm matches. The size field is filled for only some rows; it gives once, few, many or a size class.

clone_size	j_call	v_call	d_call	cdr3_nt	cdr3_aa
few	TRBJ1-1	TRBV5-1	-	TGCGCCAGCAGCTCAACCCCAAACAGGAACACTGAAGCTTTCTTT	CASSSTPNRNTEAFF
once	TRBJ1-2	TRBV6-5	-	TGTGCCAGCACAAAAGCATTCAACTATGGCTACACCTTC	CASTKAFNYGYTF
-	TRBJ2-1	TRBV7-9	TRBD2	TGTGCCAGCAGCTTAAATGCGGGAGAGAATGAGCAGTTCTTC	CASSLNAGENEQFF
-	TRBJ2-7	TRBV19	-	TGTGCCAGTAGTATAGTGGCAGGGTATGAGCAGTACTTC	CASSIVAGYEQYF
-	TRBJ1-1	TRBV4-2	-	TGTGCCAGCAGCTCAATACCGGGTTTGAACACTGAAGCTTTCTTT	CASSSIPGLNTEAFF
-	TRBJ2-1	TRBV5-4	TRBD1	TGTGCCAGCAGCCCCCGGACAGGGGCCGGCGATGAGCAGTTCTTC	CASSPRTGAGDEQFF
few	TRBJ1-6	TRBV6-5	-	TGTGCCAGCAGCCGAACAGGGCCTAATTCACCCCTCCACTTT	CASSRTGPNSPLHF
-	TRBJ2-5	TRBV7-9	TRBD2	TGTGCCAGCAGCTCATGGACTAGCGGGAGGGAGACCCAGTACTTC	CASSSWTSGRETQYF
few	TRBJ2-2	TRBV25-1	TRBD2	TGTGCCAGCAGCACTAGCGGGAGGTTACGCACCGGGGAGCTGTTTTTT	CASSTSGRLRTGELFF
-	TRBJ2-3	TRBV7-9	TRBD2	TGTGCCAGCAGCTCTGGGCGGGAGAGCGGCCCCACAGATACGCAGTATTTT	CASSSGRESGPTDTQYF
few	TRBJ2-2	TRBV6-6	TRBD2	TGTGCCAGCAGTGAGACTAGCGGGAGGACCGGGGAGCTGTTTTTT	CASSETSGRTGELFF
-	TRBJ2-1	TRBV18	TRBD2	TGTGCCAGCACGGTGCTACTAGCGGGAATGGGTGAGCAGTTCTTC	CASTVLLAGMGEQFF
-	TRBJ2-5	TRBV10-1	-	TGCGCCAGCAGTGAGTCTCCCCGGGGAGAGACCCAGTACTTC	CASSESPRGETQYF
-	TRBJ1-5	TRBV19	TRBD1	TGTGCCAGTAGTACTTGGACAGGGGGCACCCAGCCCCAGCATTTT	CASSTWTGGTQPQHF
-	TRBJ1-1	TRBV29-1	-	TGCAGCGTTGATGGGCAGACAAATTTGAACACTGAAGCTTTCTTT	CSVDGQTNLNTEAFF
-	TRBJ2-5	TRBV24-1	TRBD2	TGTGCCACCAGTGAAAATCCTAGCGGGAGGGAGACCCAGTACTTC	CATSENPSGRETQYF
-	TRBJ1-6	TRBV7-8	-	TGTGCCAGCAGCTTGGTTCAGGGTGGCTCACCCCTCCACTTT	CASSLVQGGSPLHF
-	TRBJ1-6	TRBV10-3	TRBD1	TGTGCCATCAGTGAGTCGACAGGGGGTGGTTCACCCCTCCACTTT	CAISESTGGGSPLHF
-	TRBJ1-1	TRBV27	-	TGTGCCAGCAGTTTAGCAGGGGAGGGCACTGAAGCTTTCTTT	CASSLAGEGTEAFF
-	TRBJ1-1	TRBV5-1	-	TGCGCCAGCAGCTTGGCCACAGGGCCGAACACTGAAGCTTTCTTT	CASSLATGPNTEAFF
-	TRBJ1-2	TRBV5-1	TRBD1	TGCGCCAGCAGCTTAACGGGACAGGGAGATATCTATGGCTACACCTTC	CASSLTGQGDIYGYTF
few	TRBJ2-2	TRBV20-1	TRBD1	TGCAGTGCTAGTAGGGACAGGGGGCAAACCGGGGAGCTGTTTTTT	CSASRDRGQTGELFF
-	TRBJ2-7	TRBV12-3/TRBV12-4	-	TGTGCCAGCAGTCACAACTACGAGCAGTACTTC	CASSHNYEQYF
-	TRBJ2-5	TRBV2	TRBD2	TGTGCCAGCCTCCAGACTAGCGGGAGATCGGAGACCCAGTACTTC	CASLQTSGRSETQYF
-	TRBJ1-1	TRBV7-3	-	TGTGCCAGCAGCTCGACTGTGAACACTGAAGCTTTCTTT	CASSSTVNTEAFF
-	TRBJ2-1	TRBV30	TRBD2	TGTGCCTGGAGTGTGGGACTAGCGGCCAATGAGCAGTTCTTC	CAWSVGLAANEQFF
-	TRBJ2-1	TRBV18	-	TGTGCCAGCTCACCTCTCCTGGGGAGCCCAGGCAATGAGCAGTTCTTC	CASSPLLGSPGNEQFF
-	TRBJ1-1	TRBV5-1	-	TGCGCCAGCAGCACGACACTGAACACTGAAGCTTTCTTT	CASSTTLNTEAFF
-	TRBJ2-3	TRBV5-1	-	TGCGCCAGCAGCTTGGGGGCAGCCAATGCAGATACGCAGTATTTT	CASSLGAANADTQYF
medium-sized	TRBJ2-7	TRBV27	-	TGTGCCAGCTGGAGGAGGGACTCCTACGAGCAGTACTTC	CASWRRDSYEQYF
-	TRBJ2-3	TRBV4-2	TRBD2	TGTGCCAGCAGCCCTACTGGGACTAGCGGAGCAGATACGCAGTATTTT	CASSPTGTSGADTQYF
-	TRBJ2-1	TRBV7-9	-	TGTGCCAGCAGCCCGTTTTTGGAGGAGCAGTTCTTC	CASSPFLEEQFF
-	TRBJ1-1	TRBV29-1	-	TGCAGCGTTACAACAGGGTTGAACACTGAAGCTTTCTTT	CSVTTGLNTEAFF
few	TRBJ1-1	TRBV7-9	-	TGTGCCAGCAGCTTAGAATCTGGGGCAGCTTTCTTT	CASSLESGAAFF
-	TRBJ2-3	TRBV30	-	TGTGCCTGGAGTCGCGGGGCAAACACAGATACGCAGTATTTT	CAWSRGANTDTQYF
-	TRBJ1-1	TRBV7-9	-	TGTGCCAGCAGCTTAGAGCCGAACACTGAAGCTTTCTTT	CASSLEPNTEAFF
-	TRBJ1-5	TRBV2	-	TGTGCCAGCAGCTACCAGGGAACTGTGGGGGGTCAGCCCCAGCATTTT	CASSYQGTVGGQPQHF
-	TRBJ1-3	TRBV19	TRBD1	TGTGCCAGCGACCCCGGGACAGAGACTTTTCCTGGAAACACCATATATTTT	CASDPGTETFPGNTIYF
few	TRBJ2-5	TRBV13	-	TGTGCCAGCAGCTTAGGGACACAAGAGACCCAGTACTTC	CASSLGTQETQYF
-	TRBJ2-2	TRBV19	TRBD2	TGTGCCAGTGCCTATCTGGGGACTAGCGGATACACCGGGGAGCTGTTTTTT	CASAYLGTSGYTGELFF
many	TRBJ1-1	TRBV6-1	-	TGTGCCAGCAGTGAAGCGCCGCAGTTTGAAGCTTTCTTT	CASSEAPQFEAFF
-	TRBJ1-6	TRBV3-1/TRBV3-2	-	TGTGCCAGCAGCCGACGGAGTCCAGGGGAAAATTCACCCCTCCACTTT	CASSRRSPGENSPLHF
-	TRBJ2-1	TRBV5-1	TRBD2	TGCGCCAGCAGCTTGTCTGCTGGGACTAGCGGGAGTTTTGAGCAGTTCTTC	CASSLSAGTSGSFEQFF
-	TRBJ1-2	TRBV2	-	TGTGCCAGCAGTGACGAACAGGTCTATGGCTACACCTTC	CASSDEQVYGYTF
many	TRBJ2-2	TRBV6-4	TRBD2	TGTGCCAGCAGAGCGTCTAGCGGTTCTGAACACACCGGGGAGCTGTTTTTT	CASRASSGSEHTGELFF
-	TRBJ1-4	TRBV19	TRBD1	TGTGCCAGTAGTATGACGTCCTCTATGGGACAGGTATTT	CASSMTSSMGQVF
once	TRBJ1-2	TRBV4-1	-	TGCGCCAGCAGCCAATTCGGTGGGGGACAAGAAAACTATGGCTACACCTTC	CASSQFGGGQENYGYTF
-	TRBJ1-5	TRBV18	-	TGTGCCAGCTCACCACCCCCCCGGCCTGGCGGGGATCAGCCCCAGCATTTT	CASSPPPRPGGDQPQHF
once	TRBJ2-1	TRBV7-9	-	TGTGCCAGCAGCAAAACAGGGTTGGGTGGGAATGAGCAGTTCTTC	CASSKTGLGGNEQFF
once	TRBJ2-1	TRBV11-2	TRBD2	TGTGCCAGCAGCTTAGATCTCCTAGCGGGGGCCCGGAATGAGCAGTTCTTC	CASSLDLLAGARNEQFF